Listed below are T cell receptor beta chains from one sample, sequenced in a study of beta chain features in type 1 diabetes. Using immunoSEQ multiplex PCR, the repertoire was profiled, and TCRdb retains in-frame clones only, with some absent. The sample holds fewer than 900,000 clones, roughly 15% seen once. Material for sequencing was naive CD4+ T cells from blood. These receptors came from a woman younger than 35 in good health. Each CDR3 is given with its conserved first and last residue. D genes are given only for firm matches. For some rows the clone size is stated as once, few or many, or as a class when expanded; others skip it.

clone_size: few; j_call: TRBJ1-1; v_call: TRBV6-4; d_call: TRBD1; cdr3_aa: CASSQGENTEAFF; cdr3_nt: TGTGCCAGCAGTCAGGGGGAGAACACTGAAGCTTTCTTT
clone_size: -; j_call: TRBJ2-3; v_call: TRBV18; d_call: TRBD2; cdr3_aa: CASSQLAGLPDTQYF; cdr3_nt: TGTGCCAGCTCACAACTAGCGGGATTACCAGATACGCAGTATTTT
clone_size: few; j_call: TRBJ2-4; v_call: TRBV29-1; d_call: TRBD2; cdr3_aa: CSVVPPSGTEGENIQYF; cdr3_nt: TGCAGCGTTGTACCCCCTAGCGGGACGGAGGGGGAAAACATTCAGTACTTC
clone_size: few; j_call: TRBJ2-1; v_call: TRBV18; d_call: -; cdr3_aa: CASSPPLPYNEQFF; cdr3_nt: TGTGCCAGCTCACCACCGTTGCCTTACAATGAGCAGTTCTTC
clone_size: -; j_call: TRBJ2-5; v_call: TRBV28; d_call: TRBD1; cdr3_aa: CASSKRDRAKETQYF; cdr3_nt: TGTGCCAGCAGTAAACGGGACAGGGCAAAAGAGACCCAGTACTTC
clone_size: few; j_call: TRBJ2-2; v_call: TRBV6-6; d_call: TRBD2; cdr3_aa: CASSLAGPTGELFF; cdr3_nt: TGTGCCAGCAGTTTAGCGGGTCCCACCGGGGAGCTGTTTTTT
clone_size: -; j_call: TRBJ2-7; v_call: TRBV5-4; d_call: TRBD2; cdr3_aa: CASSSSGSYEQYF; cdr3_nt: TGTGCCAGCAGCTCTAGCGGGAGTTACGAGCAGTACTTC
clone_size: -; j_call: TRBJ2-3; v_call: TRBV5-1; d_call: TRBD2; cdr3_aa: CASSPLGGAGVADTQYF; cdr3_nt: TGCGCCAGCAGCCCTCTGGGAGGAGCGGGAGTTGCAGATACGCAGTATTTT
clone_size: -; j_call: TRBJ2-3; v_call: TRBV4-2; d_call: TRBD2; cdr3_aa: CASSQTSGRADTQYF; cdr3_nt: TGTGCCAGCAGCCAAACTAGCGGGAGGGCAGATACGCAGTATTTT
clone_size: few; j_call: TRBJ1-5; v_call: TRBV7-8; d_call: -; cdr3_aa: CASSRGNQPQHF; cdr3_nt: TGTGCCAGCAGTCGCGGGAATCAGCCCCAGCATTTT
clone_size: -; j_call: TRBJ2-7; v_call: TRBV6-5; d_call: TRBD2; cdr3_aa: CASATSGTYEQYF; cdr3_nt: TGTGCCAGCGCGACTAGCGGCACCTACGAGCAGTACTTC
clone_size: few; j_call: TRBJ2-7; v_call: TRBV7-9; d_call: -; cdr3_aa: CASSLTADYEQYF; cdr3_nt: TGTGCCAGCAGCTTAACGGCAGACTACGAGCAGTACTTC
clone_size: -; j_call: TRBJ2-5; v_call: TRBV10-3; d_call: TRBD1; cdr3_aa: CAISTGGLKETQYF; cdr3_nt: TGTGCCATCAGTACAGGGGGCCTAAAGGAGACCCAGTACTTC
clone_size: few; j_call: TRBJ2-3; v_call: TRBV5-1; d_call: TRBD1; cdr3_aa: CASSRQGADTQYF; cdr3_nt: TGCGCCAGCAGCAGACAGGGGGCAGATACGCAGTATTTT
clone_size: few; j_call: TRBJ2-7; v_call: TRBV5-1; d_call: TRBD2; cdr3_aa: CASRQLAAESYEQYF; cdr3_nt: TGCGCCAGCAGACAACTAGCGGCGGAATCCTACGAGCAGTACTTC
clone_size: once; j_call: TRBJ2-7; v_call: TRBV6-1; d_call: TRBD1; cdr3_aa: CASSPYRGARYEQYF; cdr3_nt: TGTGCCAGCAGTCCCTACAGGGGAGCTAGGTACGAGCAGTACTTC
clone_size: -; j_call: TRBJ2-3; v_call: TRBV6-5; d_call: TRBD2; cdr3_aa: CASSYSGRAGTDTQYF; cdr3_nt: TGTGCCAGCAGTTATTCCGGGAGGGCCGGCACAGATACGCAGTATTTT
clone_size: -; j_call: TRBJ2-7; v_call: TRBV28; d_call: -; cdr3_aa: CASSGGQYEQYF; cdr3_nt: TGTGCCAGCAGCGGCGGGCAATACGAGCAGTACTTC
clone_size: few; j_call: TRBJ2-3; v_call: TRBV6-9; d_call: TRBD2; cdr3_aa: CASSRTSGRRSSTDTQYF; cdr3_nt: TGTGCCAGCAGCCGAACTAGCGGGAGGAGATCTAGCACAGATACGCAGTATTTT
clone_size: few; j_call: TRBJ2-3; v_call: TRBV4-1; d_call: TRBD2; cdr3_aa: CASSRGLVASNTQYF; cdr3_nt: TGCGCCAGCAGCCGCGGACTAGTTGCCTCGAATACGCAGTATTTT
clone_size: -; j_call: TRBJ2-2; v_call: TRBV5-4; d_call: -; cdr3_aa: CASSLGSAGELFF; cdr3_nt: TGTGCCAGCAGCTTGGGATCGGCCGGGGAGCTGTTTTTT
clone_size: -; j_call: TRBJ2-3; v_call: TRBV7-3; d_call: TRBD2; cdr3_aa: CASSVNPRLAGGLDTQYF; cdr3_nt: TGTGCCAGCAGCGTAAACCCCCGACTAGCGGGAGGACTAGATACGCAGTATTTT
clone_size: few; j_call: TRBJ2-1; v_call: TRBV7-6; d_call: -; cdr3_aa: CASSLAAGGTYNEQFF; cdr3_nt: TGTGCCAGCAGCTTAGCCGCAGGGGGGACCTACAATGAGCAGTTCTTC
clone_size: few; j_call: TRBJ2-3; v_call: TRBV11-2; d_call: TRBD2; cdr3_aa: CASSWSSGTYTDTQYF; cdr3_nt: TGTGCCAGCAGCTGGTCTAGCGGGACATACACAGATACGCAGTATTTT
clone_size: -; j_call: TRBJ1-2; v_call: TRBV5-1; d_call: -; cdr3_aa: CASSKVLNYGYTF; cdr3_nt: TGCGCCAGCAGCAAAGTACTTAACTATGGCTACACCTTC
clone_size: few; j_call: TRBJ1-1; v_call: TRBV7-9; d_call: TRBD1; cdr3_aa: CASSPRTGESSEAFF; cdr3_nt: TGTGCCAGCAGCCCCCGGACAGGGGAATCGTCTGAAGCTTTCTTT
clone_size: few; j_call: TRBJ2-1; v_call: TRBV6-5; d_call: TRBD2; cdr3_aa: CASSSGTSDFEQFF; cdr3_nt: TGTGCCAGCAGTTCTGGGACTAGCGATTTTGAGCAGTTCTTC
clone_size: many; j_call: TRBJ2-3; v_call: TRBV10-3; d_call: -; cdr3_aa: CAIKTVTDTQYF; cdr3_nt: TGTGCCATCAAAACCGTCACAGATACGCAGTATTTT
clone_size: few; j_call: TRBJ1-2; v_call: TRBV2; d_call: -; cdr3_aa: CASSGGAAAGYTF; cdr3_nt: TGTGCCAGCAGTGGGGGGGCGGCAGCTGGCTACACCTTC
clone_size: few; j_call: TRBJ1-6; v_call: TRBV6-5; d_call: -; cdr3_aa: CASSYSLQTSISPLHF; cdr3_nt: TGTGCCAGCAGTTACTCGTTGCAGACCAGCATTTCACCCCTCCACTTT
clone_size: -; j_call: TRBJ2-1; v_call: TRBV18; d_call: TRBD2; cdr3_aa: CASSPARDSGRAGFF; cdr3_nt: TGTGCCAGCTCACCCGCTCGAGATAGCGGGAGGGCCGGGTTCTTC
clone_size: -; j_call: TRBJ2-2; v_call: TRBV7-2; d_call: -; cdr3_aa: CASSLGAWAGELFF; cdr3_nt: TGTGCCAGCAGCTTAGGGGCCTGGGCCGGGGAGCTGTTTTTT
clone_size: -; j_call: TRBJ2-1; v_call: TRBV9; d_call: TRBD2; cdr3_aa: CASSVGGSGAYNEQFF; cdr3_nt: TGTGCCAGCAGCGTAGGGGGTAGCGGGGCTTACAATGAGCAGTTCTTC
clone_size: few; j_call: TRBJ1-1; v_call: TRBV20-1; d_call: -; cdr3_aa: CSALGYTEAFF; cdr3_nt: TGCAGTGCACTTGGGTACACTGAAGCTTTCTTT
clone_size: few; j_call: TRBJ2-5; v_call: TRBV7-9; d_call: -; cdr3_aa: CASSLALVGQETQYF; cdr3_nt: TGTGCCAGCAGCTTAGCGCTGGTTGGCCAAGAGACCCAGTACTTC
clone_size: few; j_call: TRBJ1-1; v_call: TRBV19; d_call: TRBD1; cdr3_aa: CASRDRNTEAFF; cdr3_nt: TGTGCCAGCCGGGACAGGAACACTGAAGCTTTCTTT
clone_size: few; j_call: TRBJ2-7; v_call: TRBV6-5; d_call: TRBD1; cdr3_aa: CASTPIPGQGNEQYF; cdr3_nt: TGTGCCAGCACCCCCATTCCGGGACAGGGAAACGAGCAGTACTTC
clone_size: few; j_call: TRBJ2-7; v_call: TRBV6-6; d_call: TRBD1; cdr3_aa: CASIDPGQRLYEQYF; cdr3_nt: TGTGCCAGCATCGACCCGGGACAGCGTCTTTACGAGCAGTACTTC
clone_size: -; j_call: TRBJ1-1; v_call: TRBV6-5; d_call: -; cdr3_aa: CASSYQKNTEAFF; cdr3_nt: TGTGCCAGCAGTTACCAGAAGAACACTGAAGCTTTCTTT
clone_size: -; j_call: TRBJ1-3; v_call: TRBV9; d_call: TRBD1; cdr3_aa: CASSVVGQGRNTIYF; cdr3_nt: TGTGCCAGCAGCGTAGTTGGACAGGGACGAAACACCATATATTTT
clone_size: few; j_call: TRBJ2-3; v_call: TRBV5-4; d_call: TRBD2; cdr3_aa: CASRDPSGSTDTQYF; cdr3_nt: TGTGCCAGCAGGGACCCTAGCGGGAGCACAGATACGCAGTATTTT
clone_size: -; j_call: TRBJ2-7; v_call: TRBV5-1; d_call: -; cdr3_aa: CASSSGRITGSSYEQYF; cdr3_nt: TGCGCCAGCAGCTCTGGAAGGATAACTGGGAGCTCCTACGAGCAGTACTTC
clone_size: few; j_call: TRBJ1-5; v_call: TRBV6-6; d_call: -; cdr3_aa: CASSRSGRDQPQHF; cdr3_nt: TGTGCCAGCAGTAGATCTGGACGTGATCAGCCCCAGCATTTT
clone_size: few; j_call: TRBJ2-4; v_call: TRBV7-2; d_call: -; cdr3_aa: CASSRTQGAGGIQYF; cdr3_nt: TGTGCCAGCAGCCGTACACAGGGCGCCGGGGGCATTCAGTACTTC
clone_size: -; j_call: TRBJ2-5; v_call: TRBV28; d_call: TRBD1; cdr3_aa: CASLKRKTGLNSETQYF; cdr3_nt: TGTGCCAGCCTAAAAAGGAAGACAGGGTTGAATTCGGAGACCCAGTACTTC
clone_size: -; j_call: TRBJ2-5; v_call: TRBV10-3; d_call: TRBD2; cdr3_aa: CAISEGLAGGIQETQYF; cdr3_nt: TGTGCCATCAGTGAGGGACTAGCGGGAGGTATTCAAGAGACCCAGTACTTC
clone_size: -; j_call: TRBJ2-4; v_call: TRBV15; d_call: -; cdr3_aa: CATSRETGSSLLQYF; cdr3_nt: TGTGCCACCAGCAGAGAAACCGGTAGCAGCCTTCTTCAGTACTTC
clone_size: -; j_call: TRBJ2-1; v_call: TRBV7-8; d_call: -; cdr3_aa: CASSLAEGRISEQFF; cdr3_nt: TGTGCCAGCAGCTTAGCGGAGGGCCGAATATCCGAGCAGTTCTTC
clone_size: -; j_call: TRBJ2-1; v_call: TRBV7-2; d_call: -; cdr3_aa: CASSFSLGQALPTNEQFF; cdr3_nt: TGTGCCAGCAGCTTTTCCCTCGGCCAGGCTCTTCCAACCAATGAGCAGTTCTTC
clone_size: once; j_call: TRBJ2-1; v_call: TRBV7-9; d_call: TRBD2; cdr3_aa: CASSSLAVNEQFF; cdr3_nt: TGTGCCAGCAGCTCCCTAGCGGTGAATGAGCAGTTCTTC
clone_size: -; j_call: TRBJ2-1; v_call: TRBV15; d_call: TRBD2; cdr3_aa: CATSRARGTSGRKYNEQFF; cdr3_nt: TGTGCCACCAGCAGAGCTAGGGGGACTAGCGGAAGGAAGTACAATGAGCAGTTCTTC
clone_size: few; j_call: TRBJ2-5; v_call: TRBV29-1; d_call: -; cdr3_aa: CSVAGTVKETQYF; cdr3_nt: TGCAGCGTTGCCGGGACGGTGAAAGAGACCCAGTACTTC
clone_size: few; j_call: TRBJ1-2; v_call: TRBV9; d_call: -; cdr3_aa: CASSVGWNGYTF; cdr3_nt: TGTGCCAGCAGCGTAGGATGGAATGGCTACACCTTC